The clone carrying this T cell receptor (beta chain) has a count of ten or more. This sample stems from a study of T cells after yellow fever vaccination. Study-wide results and caveats: Peak timing came faster in the weaker secondary response, day 5 versus 15.

TCRdb itself ran the 5' RACE reads through MiXCR, one entry per CDR3 protein. The sample lists tens of thousands of distinct CDR3 sequences, 4% to 6% occurring once. This CDR3 is 13 amino acids long. Germline trimming cut 2 bases from V and 5 bases from J; bases unmatched to any gene: 0. The sequence was collected from a man in his late teens or twenties who received the YFV17D yellow fever vaccine. This rearrangement joins TRBV12-3 or TRBV12-4 to TRBJ2-3; 8 nucleotides align to TRBD2. The material sequenced was PBMCs, either bulk or a sorted T-cell subset (CD4+, CD8+, memory, or dextramer-sorted; not recorded which), taken roughly 47 days after the first yellow fever vaccination. CDR3 nucleotides: TGTGCCAGCAGTTTACTAGCGGGAGATACGCAGTATTTT. Residues: CASSLLAGDTQYF.